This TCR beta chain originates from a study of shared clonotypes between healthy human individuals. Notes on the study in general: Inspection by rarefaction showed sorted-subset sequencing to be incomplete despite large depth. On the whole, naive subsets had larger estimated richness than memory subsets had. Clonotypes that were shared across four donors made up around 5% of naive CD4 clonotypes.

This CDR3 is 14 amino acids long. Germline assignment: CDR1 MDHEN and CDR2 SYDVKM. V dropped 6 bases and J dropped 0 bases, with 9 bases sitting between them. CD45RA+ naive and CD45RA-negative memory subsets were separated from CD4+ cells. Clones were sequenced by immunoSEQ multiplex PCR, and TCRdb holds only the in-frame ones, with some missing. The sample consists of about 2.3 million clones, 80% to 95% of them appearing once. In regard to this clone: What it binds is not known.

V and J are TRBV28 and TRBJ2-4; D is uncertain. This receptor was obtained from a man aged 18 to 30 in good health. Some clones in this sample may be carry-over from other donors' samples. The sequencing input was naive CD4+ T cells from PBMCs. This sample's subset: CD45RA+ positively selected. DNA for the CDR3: TGTGCCAGCAGCGTACTACCAGCCAAAAACATTCAGTACTTC. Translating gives CASSVLPAKNIQYF.